Below are 11 T cell receptor beta chains sequenced from a single sample in a study of blood T cells in healthy people across ages. Through a sample-barcoded 5' primer and a J-beta primer mix, a second PCR was run for roughly 6 to 12 cycles. MiXCR, run by TCRdb on the 5' RACE reads, gives a single entry per CDR3 protein. The sample records fewer than 800,000 distinct CDR3 sequences, roughly 25% being singletons. These data are also associated with another study on T cells of mothers and their children.

Sequencing was done on a sample of blood. Receptors were obtained from a boy between 10 and 17 years old in good health.

The V call is TRBV29-1, the J call TRBJ1-2; weak D call: TRBD1 (5 bases). This CDR3 is built from 12 residues. Trimming cost V 1 base and J 8 bases, with 11 bases left between them. Germline CDR1 reads SQVTM; CDR2 reads ANQGSEA. The chain's CDR3 is CSVEAGNGGYTF. The CDR3 bases are TGCAGCGTTGAAGCAGGGAACGGAGGCTACACCTTC.

The chain combines TRBV5-1 with TRBJ2-5; D ambiguous. The tail of the sequence fits TRBJ2-7 better, so the J call may be wrong. CDR3 length: 13 amino acids. The V gene's germline CDR1 is SGHRS and CDR2 YFSETQ. CDR3 nucleotides: TGCGCCAGCAGGACCAATTCCGCCTACGAGCAGTACTTC. This codes for CASRTNSAYEQYF.

This clonotype was seen a handful of times. V usage is TRBV7-2 and J usage is TRBJ2-5, with 7 bases fitting TRBD1. The end of the DNA fits TRBJ2-7 better, so the J call may be wrong. The CDR3 is 14 amino acids. Germline V gives CDR1 SGHTA, CDR2 FQGNSA. CDR3 nucleotides: TGTGCCAGCAGCTTAGAAGGGGGCGCGGACGAGCAGTACTTC. This codes for CASSLEGGADEQYF.

The CDR3 bases are TGTGCCACCAGTGATTTCACTAGCGGGACTCGTTCCTACAATGAGCAGTTCTTC. This codes for CATSDFTSGTRSYNEQFF. V usage is TRBV24-1 and J usage is TRBJ2-1, with 10 nucleotides matching TRBD2. Germline lookup yields CDR1 KGHDR and CDR2 SFDVKD. CDR3 length: 18 residues. Trimming took 1 base from V and 1 from J; bases not matched to a gene: 6.

The chain uses TRBV19 and TRBJ2-5; TRBD1 is a possible D gene (6 bases). The J call is uncertain, as TRBJ2-7 better fits the DNA end. CDR1 is LNHDA and CDR2 is SQIVND in the germline V gene (reference sequence). The CDR3 extends over 14 amino acids. The CDR3 DNA sequence: TGTGCCAGTAGTAGGGACATCAGCTCCTACGAGCAGTACTTC. Translation gives CASSRDISSYEQYF.

The V gene is TRBV11-2, the J gene TRBJ2-5; TRBD1 might be the D (6 bases). The closer fit of TRBJ2-7 to the DNA end suggests the J call may be wrong. Germline CDR1 SGHAT, CDR2 FQNNGV. The length of the CDR3 is 14 residues. The CDR3 nucleotides are TGTGCCAGCAAACTACAGGGAAGACCCTACGAGCAGTACTTC. It encodes CASKLQGRPYEQYF.

The chain uses TRBV7-9 and TRBJ2-3, with TRBD2 as a possible D gene (6 bases). The CDR3 length is 15 residues. Trimming took 5 bases from V and 2 from J, leaving 14 bases between them. Germline CDR1 is SEHNR and CDR2 is FQNEAQ (reference sequence). CDR3 amino acids: CASSRPTSSTDTQYF. The CDR3 bases are TGTGCCAGCAGCCGACCGACTAGTTCCACAGATACGCAGTATTTT.

There are many counts of this clonotype. The chain carries TRBV11-1 and TRBJ2-1; 9 bases fit TRBD2. The CDR3 runs 16 residues. From germline, CDR1 is SGHAT and CDR2 FQDESV (reference sequence). Trimming removed 5 bases from V and 3 bases from J; junction bases left unmatched: 8. CDR3 residues: CASSLISGSGYNEQFF. CDR3 sequence (DNA): TGTGCCAGCAGCCTGATTAGCGGGAGTGGCTACAATGAGCAGTTCTTC.

In this sample, this clonotype turned up a few times. The chain uses TRBV2 and TRBJ1-2; 9 bases agree with TRBD1. V was pared by 10 bases and J by 6 bases, with 18 bases of the junction left unmatched. The CDR3 runs 16 residues. Per the germline V gene, CDR1 is SNHLY and CDR2 is FYNNEI. CDR3 nucleotides: TGTGCCATCTCTGGTCGCGGACAGGGGAAAGGGGATGGCTACACCTTC. Protein sequence: CAISGRGQGKGDGYTF.

As regards this clonotype: One end of the junction does not line up with germline, which may come from a read error. V is TRBV5-1 and J is TRBJ2-5; the match to TRBD2 covers 8 bases. Germline V lookup: CDR1 SGHRS, CDR2 YFSETQ. The CDR3 is 14 amino acids. CDR3 region: CAGSGGTRRETQYF. The DNA of the CDR3 is TGCGCCGGCAGCGGGGGCACTAGAAGAGAGACCCAGTACTTC.

The CDR3 DNA follows: TGCGCCAGCAGACCCACCCGACTAGCGGACTACAATGAGCAGTTCTTC. As protein: CASRPTRLADYNEQFF. This chain links TRBV4-1 with TRBJ2-1, with 9 positions matching TRBD2. Germline V CDR1 and CDR2: MGHRA, YSYEKL. Losses at the gene ends were 6 bases for V and 3 bases for J; bases not matched to a gene: 9. CDR3 size: 16 residues.